What follows is one T cell receptor (beta chain) and its context. This sample is part of a study of blood T cell repertoires in COVID-19. Across the whole study: Samples of COVID-19 (acute and convalescent) were obtained from the United States, Italy and Spain. T cells, B-cell-depleted T cells, or PBMCs provided the cDNA or gDNA that served as material.

Looked up from germline, CDR1 is MGHRA and CDR2 is YSYEKL. V shed 1 base and J 5 bases; nucleotides not matched to a gene: 5. The CDR3 has 15 residues. Profiling relied on immunoSEQ multiplex PCR, and the TCRdb table lists in-frame clones only, not all of them. The sample contains about 110,000 clones, 88% of which appear only once. The sample was peripheral blood. The rearrangement joins TRBV4-1 to TRBJ2-7, with TRBD1 matching 10 bases. The clonotype was recovered from a human donor in a cohort sampled during active COVID-19. In DNA form, the CDR3 reads TGCGCCAGCAGCCAAGGAGACAGGGGGCAAGACGAGCAGTACTTC. Translating it yields CASSQGDRGQDEQYF.